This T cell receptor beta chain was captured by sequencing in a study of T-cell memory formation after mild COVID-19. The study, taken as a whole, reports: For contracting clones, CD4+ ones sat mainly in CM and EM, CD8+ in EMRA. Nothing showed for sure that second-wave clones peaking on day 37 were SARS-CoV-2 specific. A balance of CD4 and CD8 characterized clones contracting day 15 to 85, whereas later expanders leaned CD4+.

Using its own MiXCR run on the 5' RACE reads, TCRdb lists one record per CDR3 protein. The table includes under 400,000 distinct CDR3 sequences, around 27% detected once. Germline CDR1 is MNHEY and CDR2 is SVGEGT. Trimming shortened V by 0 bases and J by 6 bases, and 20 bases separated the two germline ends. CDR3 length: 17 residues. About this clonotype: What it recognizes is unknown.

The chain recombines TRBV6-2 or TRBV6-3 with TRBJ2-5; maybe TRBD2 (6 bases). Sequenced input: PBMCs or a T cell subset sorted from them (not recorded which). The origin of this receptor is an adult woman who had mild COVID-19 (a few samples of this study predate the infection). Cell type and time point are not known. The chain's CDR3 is CASSYSAIVVEGKTQYF. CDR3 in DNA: TGTGCCAGCAGTTACTCGGCCATCGTGGTGGAGGGGAAGACCCAGTACTTC.